This T cell receptor beta chain was sequenced in a study of blood T cell repertoires in COVID-19. Sequencing was performed with immunoSEQ multiplex PCR; in TCRdb, only in-frame clones are kept and a portion is missing. The sample includes about 200,000 clones, around 90% of them seen just once. Two negative PCRs, clearance, or symptom resolution characterized the recovered Cohort 3 donors. Germline CDR1 reads SNHLY; CDR2 reads FYNNEI. This CDR3 spans 14 amino acids. Trimming cost V 6 bases and J 1 base; bases outside gene matches: 4. The V gene is TRBV2, the J gene TRBJ1-1; 8 bases align to TRBD1. This TCR came from a woman aged 25 to 39 who had recovered from COVID-19. The sample taken for sequencing was PBMCs or T cells enriched from blood (not recorded which). CDR3 region: CASRQGARNTEAFF. CDR3 nucleotides: TGTGCCAGCAGGCAGGGGGCCCGGAACACTGAAGCTTTCTTT.